This TCR beta chain derives from a study of blood T cell repertoires in COVID-19. Allocation to cohorts depended on clinical history reported by the participants. Among Cohort 3 donors, those recovered had two negative PCRs, clearance, or symptom resolution. Clones were read by immunoSEQ multiplex PCR, and TCRdb kept only the in-frame ones, dropping some. Among around 180,000 clones listed, 86% were seen once. Looked up from germline, CDR1 is SGHTA and CDR2 is FQGNSA. Trimming took 2 bases from V and 3 from J, leaving 7 bases between them. The CDR3 is 13 amino acids. This TCR was recovered from a woman aged 25 to 39 who had recovered from COVID-19. The rearrangement links TRBV7-2 to TRBJ1-1, with D unresolved. Sequencing was done on a sample of PBMCs or T cells enriched from blood (not recorded which). In DNA, the CDR3 is TGTGCCAGCAGCTTATACCGGGACACTGAAGCTTTCTTT. Translated: CASSLYRDTEAFF.